This section outlines one TCR beta chain sequence together with its context. Only in-frame clones appear in the TCRdb table, and some are missing; sequencing was by immunoSEQ multiplex PCR. This table holds 150,000 to 200,000 clones, about 91% found once. This record belongs to a study of T cell responses to AZD1222 COVID-19 vaccine. The specimen comprised peripheral blood, sampled 28 days after the second AZD1222 dose. This clonotype was obtained from an adult who received the AZD1222 COVID-19 vaccine.

The CDR3 coding sequence is TGCGCCAGCAGCCAAGCGGACAGGGGGCATGGCTACACCTTC. Its protein product is CASSQADRGHGYTF. The chain carries TRBV4-1 and TRBJ1-2, with 11 bases that match TRBD1. The CDR3 is made up of 14 amino acids. Per germline, CDR1 MGHRA and CDR2 YSYEKL. Losses at the gene ends were 1 base for V and 6 bases for J; bases not matched to a gene: 1.